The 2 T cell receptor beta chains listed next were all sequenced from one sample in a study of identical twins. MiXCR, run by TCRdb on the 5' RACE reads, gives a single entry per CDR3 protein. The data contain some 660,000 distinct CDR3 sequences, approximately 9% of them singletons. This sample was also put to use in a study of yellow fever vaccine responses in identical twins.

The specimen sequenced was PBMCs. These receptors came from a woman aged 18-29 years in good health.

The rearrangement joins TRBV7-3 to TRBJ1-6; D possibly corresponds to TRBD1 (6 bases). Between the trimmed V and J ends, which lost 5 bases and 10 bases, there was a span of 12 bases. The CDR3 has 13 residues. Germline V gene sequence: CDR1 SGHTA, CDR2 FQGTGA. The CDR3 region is CASSGHRESPLHF. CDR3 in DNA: TGTGCCAGCAGCGGACACAGGGAGTCACCCCTCCACTTT.

The CDR3 DNA sequence: TGTGCCAGTAGCAGAGGACTAGCCAAAAACATTCAGTACTTC. Its translation: CASSRGLAKNIQYF. The chain employs TRBV19 and TRBJ2-4, with D maybe TRBD2 (5 bases). V lost 6 bases to trimming and J lost 0 bases, with 9 bases between them. This CDR3 is built from 14 residues. The germline gives CDR1 LNHDA, CDR2 SQIVND (reference sequence).